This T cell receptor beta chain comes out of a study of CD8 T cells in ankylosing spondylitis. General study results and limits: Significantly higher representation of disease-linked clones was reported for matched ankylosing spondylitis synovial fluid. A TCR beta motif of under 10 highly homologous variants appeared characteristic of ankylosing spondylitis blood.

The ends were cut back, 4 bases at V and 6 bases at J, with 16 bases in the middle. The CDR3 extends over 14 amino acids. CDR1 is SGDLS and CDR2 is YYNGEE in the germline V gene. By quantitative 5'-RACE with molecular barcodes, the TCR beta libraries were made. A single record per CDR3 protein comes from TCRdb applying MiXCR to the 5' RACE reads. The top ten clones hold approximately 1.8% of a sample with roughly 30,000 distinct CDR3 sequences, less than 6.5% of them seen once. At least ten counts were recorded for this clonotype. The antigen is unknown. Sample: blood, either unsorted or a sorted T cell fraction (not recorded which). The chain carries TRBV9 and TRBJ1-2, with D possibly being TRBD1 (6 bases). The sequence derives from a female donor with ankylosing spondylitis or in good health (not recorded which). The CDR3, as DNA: TGTGCCAGCAGCCCACAGACGGGGGCACATGGCTACACCTTC. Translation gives CASSPQTGAHGYTF.